Described below is a single TCR beta chain sequence and its context. Its antigen remains unidentified. This sample is part of a study of cytomegalovirus exposure and HLA in healthy donors. This CDR3 contains 14 residues. Trimming took 6 bases from V and 10 from J; bases not matched to a gene: 11. Germline loops: CDR1 MNHEY, CDR2 SVGAGI. Clones were sequenced by immunoSEQ multiplex PCR, and TCRdb holds only the in-frame ones, with some missing. The sample lists 130,000 to 150,000 clones; approximately 89% were seen once. Findings and caveats of the study: The study put 150 or so TCR beta chains on its list as cytomegalovirus-associated.

Specimen: PBMCs. V and J are TRBV6-5 and TRBJ1-4; 7 bases map to TRBD1. The receptor comes from a man aged 18 to 29 in good health and CMV-seronegative. DNA of the CDR3: TGTGCCAGCAGCCCCAGGACAGGTTGGGGAAAACTGTTTTTT. It is translated as CASSPRTGWGKLFF.